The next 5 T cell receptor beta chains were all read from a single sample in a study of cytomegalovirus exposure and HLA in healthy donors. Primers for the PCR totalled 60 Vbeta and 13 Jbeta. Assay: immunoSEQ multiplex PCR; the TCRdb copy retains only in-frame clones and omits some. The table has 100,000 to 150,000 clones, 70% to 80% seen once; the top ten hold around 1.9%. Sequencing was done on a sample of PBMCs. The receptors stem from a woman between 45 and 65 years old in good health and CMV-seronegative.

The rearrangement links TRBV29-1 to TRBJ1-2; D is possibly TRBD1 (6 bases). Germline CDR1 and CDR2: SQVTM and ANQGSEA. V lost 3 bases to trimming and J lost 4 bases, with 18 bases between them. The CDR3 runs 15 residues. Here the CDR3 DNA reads TGCAGCGTTGATTTGGGACAAAGCAACCTCTATGGCTACACCTTC. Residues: CSVDLGQSNLYGYTF.

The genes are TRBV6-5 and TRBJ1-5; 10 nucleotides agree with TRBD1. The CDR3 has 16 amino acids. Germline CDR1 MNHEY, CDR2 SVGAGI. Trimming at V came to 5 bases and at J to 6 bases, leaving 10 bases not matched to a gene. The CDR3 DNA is TGTGCCAGCAGTCACTTTGACAGGGGGCTGATTCAGCCCCAGCATTTT. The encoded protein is CASSHFDRGLIQPQHF.

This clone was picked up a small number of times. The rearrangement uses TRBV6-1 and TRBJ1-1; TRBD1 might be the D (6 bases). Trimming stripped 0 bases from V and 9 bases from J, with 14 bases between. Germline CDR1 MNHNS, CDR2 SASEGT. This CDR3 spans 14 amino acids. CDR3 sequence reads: CASSEAQRGQKAFF. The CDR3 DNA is TGTGCCAGCAGTGAAGCCCAAAGAGGACAGAAAGCTTTCTTT.

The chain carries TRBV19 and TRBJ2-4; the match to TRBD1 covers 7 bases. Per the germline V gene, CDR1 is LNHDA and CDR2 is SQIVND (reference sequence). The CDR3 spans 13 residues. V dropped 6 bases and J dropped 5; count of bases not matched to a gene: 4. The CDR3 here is CASSEGAENIQYF. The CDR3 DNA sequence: TGTGCCAGTAGCGAGGGGGCGGAAAACATTCAGTACTTC. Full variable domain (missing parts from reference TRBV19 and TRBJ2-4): DGGITQSPKYLFRKEGQNVTLSCEQNLNHDAMYWYRQDPGQGLRLIYYSQIVNDFQKGDIAEGYSVSREKKESFPLTVTSAQKNPTAFYLCASSEGAENIQYFGAGTRLSVL.

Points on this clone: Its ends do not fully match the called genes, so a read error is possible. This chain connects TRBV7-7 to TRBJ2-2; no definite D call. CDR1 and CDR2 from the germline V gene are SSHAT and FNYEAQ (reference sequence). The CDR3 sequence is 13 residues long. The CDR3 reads CASSLVRTGELFF. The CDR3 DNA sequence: TGTGCTAGCAGCTTAGTTCGCACCGGGGAGCTGTTTTTT.